This TCR beta chain was captured in a study of neurological immune-mediated disorders. General study results and limits: While HTLV-1-associated myelopathy showed the greatest TCR clonal expansion, multiple sclerosis showed the least, falling below healthy controls.

Trimming stripped 0 bases from V and 1 base from J, with 4 bases between. CDR1 is SGHTS, CDR2 YDEGEE, per germline. CDR3 size: 13 residues. One entry per CDR3 protein results from TCRdb running MiXCR on the 5' RACE reads. The sample yields tens of thousands of distinct CDR3 sequences, 13% to 15% seen once. There are many counts of this clonotype. Its target is unknown. The rearrangement links TRBV5-8 to TRBJ2-5; the D is unclear. This clonotype was obtained from a woman between 50 and 59 years old with HTLV-1-associated myelopathy (HAM/TSP). Sequencing was carried out using PBMCs. The CDR3 DNA reads as TGTGCCAGCAGCTTGGGGCGCCAAGAGACCCAGTACTTC. Protein product: CASSLGRQETQYF. Full variable domain (rest looked up from reference TRBV5-8 and TRBJ2-5): EAGVTQSPTHLIKTRGQQATLRCSPISGHTSVYWYQQALGLGLQFLLWYDEGEERNRGNFPPRFSGRQFPNYSSELNVNALELEDSALYLCASSLGRQETQYFGPGTRLLVL.